The sequence of this TCR beta chain was determined in a study of control samples from healthy donors and cancer patients. Germline-derived CDR1 and CDR2 are KGHDR and SFDVKD. With 5 bases clipped from V and 4 bases from J, the junction kept 2 bases outside the gene matches. The CDR3 contains 14 residues. Clones were read by immunoSEQ multiplex PCR, and TCRdb kept only the in-frame ones, dropping some. The sample lists 25,000 to 35,000 clones; 75% to 95% were seen once. Input material: PBMCs. This TCR derives from a man aged 45-65 years with lung cancer. The chain carries TRBV24-1 and TRBJ2-5; 11 positions match TRBD2. CDR3 in DNA: TGTGCCACCAGTGGCGGGACTAGCGGAGAGACCCAGTACTTC. Amino acid sequence: CATSGGTSGETQYF.